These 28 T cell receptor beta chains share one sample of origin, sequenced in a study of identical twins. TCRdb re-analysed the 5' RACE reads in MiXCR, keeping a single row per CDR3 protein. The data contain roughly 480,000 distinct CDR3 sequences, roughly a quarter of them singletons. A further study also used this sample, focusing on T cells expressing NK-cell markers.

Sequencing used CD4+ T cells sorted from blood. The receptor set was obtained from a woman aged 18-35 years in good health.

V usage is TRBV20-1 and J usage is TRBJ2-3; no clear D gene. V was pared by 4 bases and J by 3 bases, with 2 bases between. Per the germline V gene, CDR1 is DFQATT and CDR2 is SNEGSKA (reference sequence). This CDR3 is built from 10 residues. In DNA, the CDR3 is TGCAGTGCTATGACAGATACGCAGTATTTT. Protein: CSAMTDTQYF.

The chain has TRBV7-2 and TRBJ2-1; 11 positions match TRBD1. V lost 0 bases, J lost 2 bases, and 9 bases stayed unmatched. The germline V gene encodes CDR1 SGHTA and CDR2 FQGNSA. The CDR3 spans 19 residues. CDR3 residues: CASSLAYRRTGGPYNEQFF. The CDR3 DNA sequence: TGTGCCAGCAGCTTAGCTTATAGGCGGACAGGGGGCCCCTACAATGAGCAGTTCTTC.

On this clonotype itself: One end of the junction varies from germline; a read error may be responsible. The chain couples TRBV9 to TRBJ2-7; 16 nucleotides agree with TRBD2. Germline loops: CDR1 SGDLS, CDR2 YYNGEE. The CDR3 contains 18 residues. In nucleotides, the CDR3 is TGTGCCAGCAGCGCCCCCGGGACTAGCGGGGGGGCTAGCTTGAAGCAGCACTTC. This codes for CASSAPGTSGGASLKQHF.

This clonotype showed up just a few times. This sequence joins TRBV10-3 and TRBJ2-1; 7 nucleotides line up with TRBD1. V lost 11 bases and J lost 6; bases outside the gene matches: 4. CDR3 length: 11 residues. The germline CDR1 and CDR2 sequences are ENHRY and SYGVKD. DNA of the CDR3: TGTGCCGCAACAGGGGCCAATGAGCAGTTCTTC. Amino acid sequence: CAATGANEQFF.

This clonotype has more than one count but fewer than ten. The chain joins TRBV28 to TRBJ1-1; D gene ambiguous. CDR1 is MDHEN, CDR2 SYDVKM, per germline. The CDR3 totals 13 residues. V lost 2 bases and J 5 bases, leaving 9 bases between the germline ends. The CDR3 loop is CASSLVERTEAFF. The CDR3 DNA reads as TGTGCCAGCAGTTTAGTCGAAAGGACTGAAGCTTTCTTT.

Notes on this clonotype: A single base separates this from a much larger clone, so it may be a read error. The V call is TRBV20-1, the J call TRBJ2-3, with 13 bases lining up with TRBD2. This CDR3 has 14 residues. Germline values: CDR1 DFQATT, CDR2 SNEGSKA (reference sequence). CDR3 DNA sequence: TGCAGTGCGAGGACTAGCGGGAGATCAGATACGCAGAATTTT. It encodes CSARTSGRSDTQNF.

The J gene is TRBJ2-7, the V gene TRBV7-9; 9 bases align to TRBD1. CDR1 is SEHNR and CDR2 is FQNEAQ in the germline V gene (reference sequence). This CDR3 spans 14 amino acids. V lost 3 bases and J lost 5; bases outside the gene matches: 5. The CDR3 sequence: CASSFRTGADEQYF. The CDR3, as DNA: TGTGCCAGCAGCTTCCGGACAGGGGCGGACGAGCAGTACTTC.

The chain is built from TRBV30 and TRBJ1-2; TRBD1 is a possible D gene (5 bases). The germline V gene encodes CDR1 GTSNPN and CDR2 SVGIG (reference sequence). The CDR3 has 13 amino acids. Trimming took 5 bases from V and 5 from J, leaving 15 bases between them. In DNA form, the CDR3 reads TGTGCCTGGGGGACGTCCGGGGAGTATGGCTACACCTTC. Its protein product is CAWGTSGEYGYTF.

The CDR3 DNA reads as TGCAGTGCTAGAGAGCCGACAGGGGGCGGCGTTTTCTTT. This encodes CSAREPTGGGVFF. The V call is TRBV20-1, the J call TRBJ1-1; TRBD1 agrees at 10 bases. CDR1 is DFQATT, CDR2 SNEGSKA, per germline (reference sequence). CDR3 length: 13 residues. The V and J ends lost 0 bases and 13 bases, in that order; junction bases with no gene match: 8.

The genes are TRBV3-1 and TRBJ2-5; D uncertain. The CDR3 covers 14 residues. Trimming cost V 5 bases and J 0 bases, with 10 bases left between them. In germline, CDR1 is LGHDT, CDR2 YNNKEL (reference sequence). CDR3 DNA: TGTGCCAGCAGCTTTAAACTGTACCAAGAGACCCAGTACTTC. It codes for CASSFKLYQETQYF.

The CDR3 DNA sequence: TGTGCCAGCAGTTTTTTCGATACGCAGTATTTT. It encodes CASSFFDTQYF. The chain employs TRBV12-3 or TRBV12-4 and TRBJ2-3; D uncertain. V lost 3 bases to trimming and J lost 6 bases, with 4 bases between them. The CDR3 sequence is 11 residues long.

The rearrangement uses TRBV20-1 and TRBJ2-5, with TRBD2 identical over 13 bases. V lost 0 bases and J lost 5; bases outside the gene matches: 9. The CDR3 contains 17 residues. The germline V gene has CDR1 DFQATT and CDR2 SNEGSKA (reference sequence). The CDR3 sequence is CSARDRRLAGGRETQYF. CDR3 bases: TGCAGTGCTAGAGATCGTCGACTAGCGGGGGGCCGGGAGACCCAGTACTTC.

The CDR3 coding sequence is TGTGCCAGCAGCACAGGAGGGGGGAATGACGAGCAGTACTTC. As protein: CASSTGGGNDEQYF. The rearrangement uses TRBV7-2 and TRBJ2-7; D is perhaps TRBD1 or TRBD2 (6 bases each). V was trimmed by 5 bases and J by 5 bases, leaving 16 bases between them. Germline assignment: CDR1 SGHTA and CDR2 FQGNSA. The CDR3 extends over 14 amino acids.

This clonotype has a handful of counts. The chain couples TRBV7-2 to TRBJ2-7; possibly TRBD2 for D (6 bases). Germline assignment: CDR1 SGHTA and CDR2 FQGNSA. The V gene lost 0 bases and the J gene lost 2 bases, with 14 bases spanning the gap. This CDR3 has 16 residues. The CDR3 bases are TGTGCCAGCAGCTTAGCGCGGGCTAGCGTTCCCTACGAGCAGTACTTC. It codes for CASSLARASVPYEQYF. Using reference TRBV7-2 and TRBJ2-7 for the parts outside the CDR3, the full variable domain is GAGVSQSPSNKVTEKGKDVELRCDPISGHTALYWYRQSLGQGLEFLIYFQGNSAPDKSGLPSDRFSAERTGGSVSTLTIQRTQQEDSAVYLCASSLARASVPYEQYFGPGTRLTVT.

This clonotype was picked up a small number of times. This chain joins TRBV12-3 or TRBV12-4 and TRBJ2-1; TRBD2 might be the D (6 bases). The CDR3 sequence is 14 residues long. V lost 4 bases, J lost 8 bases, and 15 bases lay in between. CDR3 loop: CASSSGGPVHEQFF. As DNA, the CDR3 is TGTGCCAGCAGTTCCGGAGGGCCGGTTCATGAGCAGTTCTTC.

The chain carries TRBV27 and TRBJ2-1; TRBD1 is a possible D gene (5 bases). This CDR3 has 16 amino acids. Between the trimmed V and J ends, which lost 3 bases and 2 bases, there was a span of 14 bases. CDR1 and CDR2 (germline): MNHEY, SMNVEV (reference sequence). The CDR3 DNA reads TGTGCCAGCAGTTTCAGGGTTAGAGGAACCTACAATGAGCAGTTCTTC. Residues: CASSFRVRGTYNEQFF.

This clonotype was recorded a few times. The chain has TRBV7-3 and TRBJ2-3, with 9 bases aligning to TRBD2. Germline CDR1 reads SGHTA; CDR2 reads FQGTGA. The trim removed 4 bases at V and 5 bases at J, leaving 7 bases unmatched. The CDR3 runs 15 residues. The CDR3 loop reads CASSSSGEYGDTQYF. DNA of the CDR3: TGTGCCAGCAGCTCTAGCGGGGAATATGGAGATACGCAGTATTTT.

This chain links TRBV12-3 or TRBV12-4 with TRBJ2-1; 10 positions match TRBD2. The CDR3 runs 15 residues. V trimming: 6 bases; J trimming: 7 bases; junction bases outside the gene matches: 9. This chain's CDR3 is CASSSLAGSRNEQFF. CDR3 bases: TGTGCCAGCAGCTCACTAGCGGGATCGAGGAATGAGCAGTTCTTC.

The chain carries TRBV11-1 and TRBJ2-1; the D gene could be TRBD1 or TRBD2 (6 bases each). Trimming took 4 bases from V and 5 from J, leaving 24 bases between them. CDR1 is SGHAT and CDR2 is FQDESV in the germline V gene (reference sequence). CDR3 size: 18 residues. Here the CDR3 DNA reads TGTGCCAGCAGCTCCCGGTGGTCGGGGGCCGCCACAAACAATGAGCAGTTCTTC. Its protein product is CASSSRWSGAATNNEQFF.

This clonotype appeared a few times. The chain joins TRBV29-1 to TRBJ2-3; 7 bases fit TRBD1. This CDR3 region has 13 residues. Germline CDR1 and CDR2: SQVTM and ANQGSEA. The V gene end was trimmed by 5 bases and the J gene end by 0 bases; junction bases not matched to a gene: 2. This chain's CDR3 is CSVLTGSTDTQYF. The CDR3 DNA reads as TGCAGCGTTCTGACAGGGAGCACAGATACGCAGTATTTT.

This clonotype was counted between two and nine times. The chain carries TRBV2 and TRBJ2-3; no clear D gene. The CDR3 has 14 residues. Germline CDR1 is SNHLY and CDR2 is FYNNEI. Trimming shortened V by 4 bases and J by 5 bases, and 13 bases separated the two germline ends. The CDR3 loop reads CASSGTAEEDTQYF. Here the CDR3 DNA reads TGTGCCAGCAGTGGTACAGCTGAGGAAGATACGCAGTATTTT.

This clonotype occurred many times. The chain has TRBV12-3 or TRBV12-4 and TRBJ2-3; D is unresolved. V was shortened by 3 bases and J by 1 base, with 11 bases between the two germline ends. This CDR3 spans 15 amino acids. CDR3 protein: CASSFRVRRTDTQYF. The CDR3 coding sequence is TGTGCCAGCAGTTTTCGGGTCAGACGCACAGATACGCAGTATTTT.

Written as DNA, the CDR3 is TGTGCCAGCAGTTTAGGGACTAGGAATGAGCAGTTCTTC. It is translated as CASSLGTRNEQFF. This chain connects TRBV12-3 or TRBV12-4 to TRBJ2-1; 7 positions agree with TRBD2. Trimming cost V 1 base and J 7 bases; bases outside gene matches: 1. The CDR3 is 13 amino acids.

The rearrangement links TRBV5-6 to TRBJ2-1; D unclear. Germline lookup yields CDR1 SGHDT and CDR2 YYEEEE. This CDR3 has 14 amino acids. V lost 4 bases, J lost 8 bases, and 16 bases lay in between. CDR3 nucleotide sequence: TGTGCCAGCAGCCCTACATGGAACTGGGATGAGCAGTTCTTC. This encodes CASSPTWNWDEQFF.

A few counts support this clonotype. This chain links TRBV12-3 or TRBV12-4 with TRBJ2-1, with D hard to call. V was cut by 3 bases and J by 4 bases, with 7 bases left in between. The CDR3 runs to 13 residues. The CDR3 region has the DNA TGTGCCAGCAGTTTTTTCGCATACAATGAGCAGTTCTTC. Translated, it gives CASSFFAYNEQFF.

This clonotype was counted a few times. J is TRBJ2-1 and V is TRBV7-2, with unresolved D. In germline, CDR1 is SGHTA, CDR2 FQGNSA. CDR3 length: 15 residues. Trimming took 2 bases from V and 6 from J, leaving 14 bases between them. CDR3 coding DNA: TGTGCCAGCAGCTTAAGGCGGCTCCATAGCAATGAGCAGTTCTTC. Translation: CASSLRRLHSNEQFF.

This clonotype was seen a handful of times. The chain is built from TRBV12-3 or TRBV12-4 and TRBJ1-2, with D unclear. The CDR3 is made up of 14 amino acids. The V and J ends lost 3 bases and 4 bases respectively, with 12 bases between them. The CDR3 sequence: CASSFEGLGYGYTF. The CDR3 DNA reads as TGTGCCAGCAGTTTTGAGGGTTTAGGCTATGGCTACACCTTC.

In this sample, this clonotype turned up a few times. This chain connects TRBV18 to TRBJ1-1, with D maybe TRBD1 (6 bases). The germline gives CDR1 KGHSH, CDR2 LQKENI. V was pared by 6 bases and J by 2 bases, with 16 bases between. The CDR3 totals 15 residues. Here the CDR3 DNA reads TGTGCCAGCTCTCCAGGGGAGTTATCAAACACTGAAGCTTTCTTT. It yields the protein CASSPGELSNTEAFF. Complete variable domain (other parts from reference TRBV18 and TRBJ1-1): NAGVMQNPRHLVRRRGQEARLRCSPMKGHSHVYWYRQLPEEGLKFMVYLQKENIIDESGMPKERFSAEFPKEGPSILRIQQVVRGDSAAYFCASSPGELSNTEAFFGQGTRLTVV.